This T cell receptor (beta chain) was identified during a study of shared clonotypes between healthy human individuals. Study-wide context: The study enrolled a couple of women and three men aged 18 to 49.

A note on this clone: Its specificity is unknown.

V lost 2 bases to trimming and J lost 6 bases; unmatched junction nucleotides: 6. The CDR3 loop spans 16 amino acids. Germline CDR1 reads MNHEY; CDR2 reads SVGAGI. Generated by immunoSEQ multiplex PCR, the TCRdb table keeps only in-frame clones and is missing some. This table holds some 740,000 clones, almost 95% found once. Positively selected for CCR7, the CD45RO-negative cells used as naive CD8 cells excluded terminally differentiated effector memory CD45RA+ cells. Study observations and caveats: Lower generation probabilities were found for non-shared clonotypes than for those shared by all four donors.

The receptor was derived from a man aged 30-40 years in good health. V and J are TRBV6-5 and TRBJ2-2; 10 nucleotides match TRBD2. Sequencing input: naive CD8+ T cells sorted from blood. Here the CDR3 DNA reads TGTGCCAGCAGTTACGGAGCGGGAGGGCTCTCCGGGGAGCTGTTTTTT. It specifies CASSYGAGGLSGELFF.